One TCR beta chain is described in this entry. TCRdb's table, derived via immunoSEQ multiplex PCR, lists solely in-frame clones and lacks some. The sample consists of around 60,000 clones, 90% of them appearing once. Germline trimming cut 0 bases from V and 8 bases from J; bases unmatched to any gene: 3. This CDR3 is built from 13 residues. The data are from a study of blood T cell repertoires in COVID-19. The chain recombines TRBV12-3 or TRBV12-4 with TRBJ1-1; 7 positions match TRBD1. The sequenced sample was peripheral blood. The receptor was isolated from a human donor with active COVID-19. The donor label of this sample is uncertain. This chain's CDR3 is CASSLAPGGEAFF. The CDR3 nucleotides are TGTGCCAGCAGTTTAGCGCCAGGGGGGGAAGCTTTCTTT.